The 6 T cell receptor beta chains listed next were all sequenced from one sample in a study of CD8 T cells in Susac syndrome. Reverse transcription used about 0.45 to 1 ug RNA and random hexamers. MiXCR, applied by TCRdb to the immunoSEQ multiplex PCR reads, yields one record per CDR3 protein. Of 350,000 to 550,000 distinct CDR3 sequences in the sample, about 85% are singletons; the top ten hold 0.09% to 0.15%. What was sequenced was CD8+ T cells from PBMCs. The receptor set was obtained from a human donor with multiple sclerosis.

V usage is TRBV4-1 and J usage is TRBJ2-7; D not resolved. The CDR3 is 12 amino acids. CDR1 and CDR2 (germline): MGHRA, YSYEKL. The V end was cut by 0 bases, the J end by 6 bases, with 6 bases between. The CDR3 bases are TGCGCCAGCAGCCAAGATAGCCCCGAGCAGTACTTC. Its translation is CASSQDSPEQYF.

This chain uses TRBV6-5 with TRBJ2-7; 8 bases are shared with TRBD1. With V trimmed by 2 bases and J by 0 bases, 9 bases remained unmatched. This CDR3 has 17 amino acids. The germline V gene encodes CDR1 MNHEY and CDR2 SVGAGI. The CDR3 sequence: CASSYVGQGIFSYEQYF. The CDR3 DNA reads TGTGCCAGCAGTTACGTCGGACAGGGAATTTTCTCCTACGAGCAGTACTTC.

The sample holds a few counts of this clonotype. V usage is TRBV6-1 and J usage is TRBJ2-3; 12 bases map to TRBD2. Trimming cost V 2 bases and J 6 bases; bases outside gene matches: 6. This CDR3 has 16 residues. Germline loops: CDR1 MNHNS, CDR2 SASEGT. CDR3 loop: CASSEPGTSGFDTQYF. CDR3 in DNA: TGTGCCAGCAGTGAACCTGGGACTAGCGGGTTTGATACGCAGTATTTT.

The rearrangement links TRBV27 to TRBJ2-1; D not certain. The V end was cut by 3 bases, the J end by 7 bases, with 7 bases between. Germline loops: CDR1 MNHEY, CDR2 SMNVEV (reference sequence). The CDR3 length is 12 residues. The CDR3 DNA reads as TGTGCCAGCAGTTTCAACTTGAATGAGCAGTTCTTC. Translated, it gives CASSFNLNEQFF.

This rearrangement joins TRBV5-1 to TRBJ2-7; no firm D call. V lost 4 bases and J 0 bases, leaving 14 bases between the germline ends. CDR3 length: 15 residues. Germline V gene data show CDR1 as SGHRS and CDR2 as YFSETQ. The CDR3 DNA sequence: TGCGCCAGCAGCCCCCGGCAGCCTAGCTCCTACGAGCAGTACTTC. Protein: CASSPRQPSSYEQYF. The variable domain in full, with the rest retrieved from reference TRBV5-1 and TRBJ2-7, is KAGVTQTPRYLIKTRGQQVTLSCSPISGHRSVSWYQQTPGQGLQFLFEYFSETQRNKGNFPGRFSGRQFSNSRSEMNVSTLELGDSALYLCASSPRQPSSYEQYFGPGTRLTVT.

The chain employs TRBV19 and TRBJ1-2; D gene unclear. This CDR3 spans 14 amino acids. CDR1 and CDR2 (germline): LNHDA, SQIVND (reference sequence). V lost 0 bases and J 0 bases, leaving 5 bases between the germline ends. CDR3 in DNA: TGTGCCAGTAGTATAGACGGTCCTAACTATGGCTACACCTTC. Translation: CASSIDGPNYGYTF.